This T cell receptor (beta chain) was recorded in a study of CD8 T cells in Susac syndrome. In germline, CDR1 is LGHDT, CDR2 YNNKEL (reference sequence). V lost 4 bases to trimming and J lost 3 bases; unmatched junction nucleotides: 15. The CDR3 has 18 amino acids. The authors sequenced TCR beta from blood CD8+ and CD4+ T cells. Random hexamers were used to reverse transcribe an amount of about 0.45 to 1 ug RNA. It was immunoSEQ multiplex PCR that amplified TCR beta CDR3 across 54 Vbeta and 13 Jbeta. MiXCR, applied by TCRdb to the immunoSEQ multiplex PCR reads, yields one record per CDR3 protein. The repertoire has about 150,000 distinct CDR3 sequences, approximately 94% of them found once; the top ten carry about 0.21%.

The material sequenced was CD8+ T cells from PBMCs. The V gene is TRBV3-1, the J gene TRBJ2-7; TRBD2 agrees at 10 bases. The clonotype comes from a human donor with multiple sclerosis. CDR3 nucleotide sequence: TGTGCCAGCAGCCGTAGGGCGACTAGCGGGTTCCCCCTCTACGAGCAGTACTTC. Translated: CASSRRATSGFPLYEQYF.